The present entry profiles one TCR beta chain with its context. These data originate in a study of T cell changes during pregnancy in multiple sclerosis. This CDR3 has 15 amino acids. The trim removed 6 bases at V and 7 bases at J, leaving 9 bases unmatched. CDR1 and CDR2 from the germline V gene are MNHEY and SMNVEV (reference sequence). Repertoires were generated with immunoSEQ multiplex PCR, while TCRdb's copy carries only in-frame clones and drops some. The sample lists about 64,000 clones; over 95% were seen once. Sequences were derived from CD8+ T cells from peripheral blood mononuclear cells, sampled after pregnancy. The V call is TRBV27, the J call TRBJ1-4, with TRBD1 matching over 9 bases. The TCR sequence derives from a female donor with multiple sclerosis, enrolled in a pregnancy study. The CDR3 protein is CASSLGGTGREKLFF. The CDR3 nucleotides are TGTGCCAGCAGCCTGGGTGGGACAGGGCGTGAAAAACTGTTTTTT. The variable domain in full, with the rest retrieved from reference TRBV27 and TRBJ1-4, is EAQVTQNPRYLITVTGKKLTVTCSQNMNHEYMSWYRQDPGLGLRQIYYSMNVEVTDKGDVPEGYKVSRKEKRNFPLILESPSPNQTSLYFCASSLGGTGREKLFFGSGTQLSVL.